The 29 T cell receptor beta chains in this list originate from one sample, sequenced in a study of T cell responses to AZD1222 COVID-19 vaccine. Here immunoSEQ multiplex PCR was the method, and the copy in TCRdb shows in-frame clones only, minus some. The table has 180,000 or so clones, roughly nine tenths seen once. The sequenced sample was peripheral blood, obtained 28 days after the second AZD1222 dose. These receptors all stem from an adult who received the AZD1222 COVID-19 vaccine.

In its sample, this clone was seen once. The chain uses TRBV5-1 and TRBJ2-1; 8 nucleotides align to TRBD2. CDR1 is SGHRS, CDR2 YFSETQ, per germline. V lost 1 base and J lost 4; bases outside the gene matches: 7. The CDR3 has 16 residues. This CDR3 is CASSLTGGGPYNEQFF. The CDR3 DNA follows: TGCGCCAGCAGCTTGACGGGCGGGGGGCCATACAATGAGCAGTTCTTC.

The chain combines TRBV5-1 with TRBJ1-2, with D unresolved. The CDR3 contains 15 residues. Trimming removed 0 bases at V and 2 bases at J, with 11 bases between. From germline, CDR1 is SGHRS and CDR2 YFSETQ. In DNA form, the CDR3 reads TGCGCCAGCAGCTTGGCCTTGGGAGTGAACTATGGCTACACCTTC. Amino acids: CASSLALGVNYGYTF.

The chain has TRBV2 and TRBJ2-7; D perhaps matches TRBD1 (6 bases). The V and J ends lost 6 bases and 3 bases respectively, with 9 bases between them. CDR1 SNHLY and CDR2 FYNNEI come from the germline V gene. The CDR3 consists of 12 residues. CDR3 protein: CASSEQGYEQYF. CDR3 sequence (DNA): TGTGCCAGCAGCGAACAGGGCTACGAGCAGTACTTC.

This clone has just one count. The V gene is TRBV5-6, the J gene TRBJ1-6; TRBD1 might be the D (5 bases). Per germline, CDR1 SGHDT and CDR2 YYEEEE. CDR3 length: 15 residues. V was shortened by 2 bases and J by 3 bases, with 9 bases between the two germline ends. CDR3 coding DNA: TGTGCCAGCAGCTTTGAAGGACACTATAATTCACCCCTCCACTTT. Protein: CASSFEGHYNSPLHF.

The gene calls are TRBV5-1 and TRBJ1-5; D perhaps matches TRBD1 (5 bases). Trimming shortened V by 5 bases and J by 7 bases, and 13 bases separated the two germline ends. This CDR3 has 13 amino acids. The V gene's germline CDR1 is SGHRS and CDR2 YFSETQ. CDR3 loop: CASRSSDRQPQHF. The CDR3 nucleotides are TGCGCCAGCAGATCATCTGACAGACAGCCCCAGCATTTT.

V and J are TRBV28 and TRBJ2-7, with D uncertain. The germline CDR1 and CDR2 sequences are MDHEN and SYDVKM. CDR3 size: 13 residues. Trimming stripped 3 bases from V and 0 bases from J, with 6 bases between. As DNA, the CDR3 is TGTGCCAGCAGTTTTGGACCCTCCTACGAGCAGTACTTC. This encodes CASSFGPSYEQYF.

The CDR3 DNA reads TGTGCCACTCACACAGGCGATAACTCTGGAAACACCATATATTTT. The encoded protein is CATHTGDNSGNTIYF. This chain connects TRBV6-5 to TRBJ1-3; the D gene is possibly TRBD1 (5 bases). V lost 10 bases and J 0 bases, leaving 16 bases between the germline ends. CDR3 length: 15 amino acids. CDR1 and CDR2 (germline): MNHEY, SVGAGI.

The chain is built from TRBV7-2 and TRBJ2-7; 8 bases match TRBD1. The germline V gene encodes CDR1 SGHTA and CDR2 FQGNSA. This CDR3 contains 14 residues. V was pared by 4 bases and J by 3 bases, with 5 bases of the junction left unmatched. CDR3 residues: CASSSGTGYYEQYF. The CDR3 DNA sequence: TGTGCCAGCAGCTCCGGGACAGGATACTACGAGCAGTACTTC.

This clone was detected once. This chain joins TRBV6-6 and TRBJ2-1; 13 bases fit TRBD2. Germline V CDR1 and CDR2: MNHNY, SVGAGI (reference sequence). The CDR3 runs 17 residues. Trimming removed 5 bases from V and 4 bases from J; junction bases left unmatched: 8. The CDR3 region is CASSPISTSGGYNEQFF. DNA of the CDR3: TGTGCCAGCAGTCCCATTTCGACTAGCGGGGGGTACAATGAGCAGTTCTTC.

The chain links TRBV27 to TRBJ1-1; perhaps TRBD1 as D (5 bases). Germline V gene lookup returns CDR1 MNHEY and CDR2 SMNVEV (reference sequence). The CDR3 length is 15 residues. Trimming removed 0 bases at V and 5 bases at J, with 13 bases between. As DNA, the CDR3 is TGTGCCAGCAGTTTATCGGGGGGTTGGTGGACTGAAGCTTTCTTT. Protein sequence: CASSLSGGWWTEAFF.

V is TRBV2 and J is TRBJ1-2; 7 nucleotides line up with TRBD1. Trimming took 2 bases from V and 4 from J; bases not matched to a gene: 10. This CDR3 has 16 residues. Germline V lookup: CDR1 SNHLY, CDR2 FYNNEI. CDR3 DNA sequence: TGTGCCAGCAGTGAACGGTTGGGCGAGGGGGCCTATGGCTACACCTTC. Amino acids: CASSERLGEGAYGYTF.

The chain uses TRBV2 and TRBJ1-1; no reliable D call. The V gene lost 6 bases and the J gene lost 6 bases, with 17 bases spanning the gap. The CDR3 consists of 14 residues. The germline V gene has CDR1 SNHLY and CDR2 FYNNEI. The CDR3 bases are TGTGCCAGCAGCTTATCAACAAGTTTCTCTGAAGCTTTCTTT. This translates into CASSLSTSFSEAFF.

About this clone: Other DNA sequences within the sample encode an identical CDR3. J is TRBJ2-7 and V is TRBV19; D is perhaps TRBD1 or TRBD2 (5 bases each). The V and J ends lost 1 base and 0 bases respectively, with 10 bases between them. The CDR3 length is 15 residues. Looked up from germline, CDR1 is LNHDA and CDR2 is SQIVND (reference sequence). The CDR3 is CASSIGAGSSYEQYF. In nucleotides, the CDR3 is TGTGCCAGTAGTATAGGTGCAGGGAGCTCCTACGAGCAGTACTTC.

The CDR3 coding sequence is TGTGCCAGCAGCGTAGCCCCCCGGGGTGAAGCTTTCTTT. This sequence encodes CASSVAPRGEAFF. The chain combines TRBV9 with TRBJ1-1; D not resolved. Germline-derived CDR1 and CDR2 are SGDLS and YYNGEE. This CDR3 is 13 amino acids long. The V end was cut by 0 bases, the J end by 7 bases, with 10 bases between.

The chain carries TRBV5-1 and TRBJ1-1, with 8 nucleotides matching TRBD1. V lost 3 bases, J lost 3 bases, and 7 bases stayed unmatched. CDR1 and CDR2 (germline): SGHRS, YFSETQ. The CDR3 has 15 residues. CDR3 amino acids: CASSSGTGWDTEAFF. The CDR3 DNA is TGCGCCAGCAGCTCGGGGACAGGCTGGGACACTGAAGCTTTCTTT. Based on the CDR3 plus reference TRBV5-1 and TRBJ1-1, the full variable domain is KAGVTQTPRYLIKTRGQQVTLSCSPISGHRSVSWYQQTPGQGLQFLFEYFSETQRNKGNFPGRFSGRQFSNSRSEMNVSTLELGDSALYLCASSSGTGWDTEAFFGQGTRLTVV.

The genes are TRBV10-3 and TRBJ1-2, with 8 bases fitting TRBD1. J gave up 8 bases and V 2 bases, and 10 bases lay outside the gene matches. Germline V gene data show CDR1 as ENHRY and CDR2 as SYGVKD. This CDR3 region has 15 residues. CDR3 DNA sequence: TGTGCCATCAGTGAGATCGGACAGGGAGTAGGAGGCTACACCTTC. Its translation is CAISEIGQGVGGYTF.

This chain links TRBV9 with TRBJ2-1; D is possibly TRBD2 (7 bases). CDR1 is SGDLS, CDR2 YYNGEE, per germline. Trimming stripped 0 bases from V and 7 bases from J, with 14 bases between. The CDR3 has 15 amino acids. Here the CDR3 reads CASSVEGGGSNEQFF. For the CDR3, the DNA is TGTGCCAGCAGCGTAGAGGGGGGAGGGTCGAATGAGCAGTTCTTC.

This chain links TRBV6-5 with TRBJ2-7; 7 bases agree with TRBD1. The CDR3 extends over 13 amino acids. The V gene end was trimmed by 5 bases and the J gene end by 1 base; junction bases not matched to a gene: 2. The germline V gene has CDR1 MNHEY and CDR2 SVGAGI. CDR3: CASSPRGSYEQYF. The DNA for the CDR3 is TGTGCCAGCAGTCCCAGGGGGTCCTACGAGCAGTACTTC.

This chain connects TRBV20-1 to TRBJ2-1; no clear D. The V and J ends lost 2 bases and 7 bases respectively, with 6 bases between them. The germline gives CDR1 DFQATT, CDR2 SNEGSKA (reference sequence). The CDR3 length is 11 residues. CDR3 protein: CSARPSNEQFF. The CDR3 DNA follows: TGCAGTGCTAGACCCTCGAATGAGCAGTTCTTC.

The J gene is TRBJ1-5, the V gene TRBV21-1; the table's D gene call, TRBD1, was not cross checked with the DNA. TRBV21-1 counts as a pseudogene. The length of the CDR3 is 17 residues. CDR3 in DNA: TGTGCCAGCAGCAAAGGGTCGCTTCAGGAAAACAATCAGCCCCAGCATTTT. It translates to CASSKGSLQENNQPQHF.

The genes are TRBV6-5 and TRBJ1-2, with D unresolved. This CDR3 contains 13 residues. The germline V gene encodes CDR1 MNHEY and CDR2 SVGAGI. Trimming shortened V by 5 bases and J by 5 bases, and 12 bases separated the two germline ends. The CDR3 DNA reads TGTGCCAGCAGTCCAGACGCATGGTATGGCTACACCTTC. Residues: CASSPDAWYGYTF.

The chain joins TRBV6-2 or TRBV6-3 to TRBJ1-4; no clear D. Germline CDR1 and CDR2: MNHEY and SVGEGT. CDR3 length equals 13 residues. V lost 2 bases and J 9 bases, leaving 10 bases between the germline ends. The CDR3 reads CASSYPGEKKLFF. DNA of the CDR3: TGTGCCAGCAGTTACCCCGGCGAGAAAAAACTGTTTTTT.

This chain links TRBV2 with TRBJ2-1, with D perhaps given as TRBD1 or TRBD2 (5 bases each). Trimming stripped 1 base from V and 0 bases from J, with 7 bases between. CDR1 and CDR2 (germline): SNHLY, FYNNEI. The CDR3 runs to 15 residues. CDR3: CASSEEGSSYNEQFF. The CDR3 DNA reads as TGTGCCAGCAGTGAAGAGGGGAGCTCCTACAATGAGCAGTTCTTC. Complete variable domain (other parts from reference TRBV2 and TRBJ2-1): EPEVTQTPSHQVTQMGQEVILRCVPISNHLYFYWYRQILGQKVEFLVSFYNNEISEKSEIFDDQFSVERPDGSNFTLKIRSTKLEDSAMYFCASSEEGSSYNEQFFGPGTRLTVL.

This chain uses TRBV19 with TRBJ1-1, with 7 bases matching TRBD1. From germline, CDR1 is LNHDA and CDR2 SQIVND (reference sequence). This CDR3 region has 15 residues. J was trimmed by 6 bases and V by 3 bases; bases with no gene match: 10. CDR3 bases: TGTGCCAGTAGTATCAACCCACAGGGGAGCGCTGAAGCTTTCTTT. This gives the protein CASSINPQGSAEAFF.

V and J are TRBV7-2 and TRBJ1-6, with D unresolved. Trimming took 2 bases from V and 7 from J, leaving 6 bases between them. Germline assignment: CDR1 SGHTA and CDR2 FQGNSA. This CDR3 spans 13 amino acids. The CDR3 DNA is TGTGCCAGCAGCTTAAACGGGAATTCACCCCTCCACTTT. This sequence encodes CASSLNGNSPLHF.

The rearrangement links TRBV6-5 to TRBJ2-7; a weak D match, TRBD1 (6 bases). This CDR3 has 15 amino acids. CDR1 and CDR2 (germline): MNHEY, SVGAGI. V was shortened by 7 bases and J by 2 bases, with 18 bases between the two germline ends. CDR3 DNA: TGTGCCAGCAAGATAGGCACAGGGTTTACCTACGAGCAGTACTTC. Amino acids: CASKIGTGFTYEQYF.

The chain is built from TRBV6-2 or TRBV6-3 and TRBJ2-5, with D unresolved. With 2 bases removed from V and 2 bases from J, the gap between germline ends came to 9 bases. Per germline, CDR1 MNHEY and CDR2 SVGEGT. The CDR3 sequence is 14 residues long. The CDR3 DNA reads TGTGCCAGCAGTTACATCCCTATACAAGAGACCCAGTACTTC. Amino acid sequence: CASSYIPIQETQYF.

The CDR3 DNA sequence: TGTGCCAGCCTCGGGACAGGCCCCTACGAGCAGTACTTC. Protein: CASLGTGPYEQYF. V is TRBV6-5 and J is TRBJ2-7; TRBD1 aligns across 8 bases. CDR3 length equals 13 residues. Germline loops: CDR1 MNHEY, CDR2 SVGAGI. The junction had 5 bases not matched to a gene; V was cut back by 8 bases and J by 2 bases.

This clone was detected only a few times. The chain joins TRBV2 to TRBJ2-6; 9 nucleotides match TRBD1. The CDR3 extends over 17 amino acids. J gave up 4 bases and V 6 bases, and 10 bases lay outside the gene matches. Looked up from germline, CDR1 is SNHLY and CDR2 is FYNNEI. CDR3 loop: CASSAGTGISGANVLTF. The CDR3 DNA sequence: TGTGCCAGCAGCGCCGGGACAGGGATCTCAGGGGCCAACGTCCTGACTTTC.